Presented here are 16 T cell receptor beta chains from one specimen sequenced in a study of cytomegalovirus exposure and HLA in healthy donors. TCRdb's table, derived via immunoSEQ multiplex PCR, lists solely in-frame clones and lacks some. The sample lists 150,000 to 200,000 clones, approximately 87% occurring once. The material sequenced was PBMCs. The receptors were sampled from a woman between 25 and 40 years old in good health and CMV-seronegative.

This clone was found once. The J gene is TRBJ2-1, the V gene TRBV27; 9 nucleotides align to TRBD2. Germline V gives CDR1 MNHEY, CDR2 SMNVEV (reference sequence). Trimming removed 5 bases from V and 8 bases from J; junction bases left unmatched: 37. The CDR3 extends over 24 amino acids. In DNA, the CDR3 is TGTGCCAGCAGTCTAATACCCCTATCCCCAGGAGGGGCGGGGGGGCCAAGTAATATCGATGAGCAGTTCTTC. Amino acid sequence: CASSLIPLSPGGAGGPSNIDEQFF.

The chain has TRBV5-1 and TRBJ2-7; 9 bases agree with TRBD1. CDR1 SGHRS and CDR2 YFSETQ come from the germline V gene. The CDR3 covers 15 residues. The trim removed 4 bases at V and 2 bases at J, leaving 7 bases unmatched. CDR3 DNA sequence: TGCGCCAGCAGCCTTTCACAGGGGGCGGCCTACGAGCAGTACTTC. It translates to CASSLSQGAAYEQYF.

J is TRBJ2-1 and V is TRBV6-5; no clear D gene. This CDR3 spans 14 amino acids. Germline-derived CDR1 and CDR2 are MNHEY and SVGAGI. V lost 0 bases to trimming and J lost 7 bases, with 10 bases between them. CDR3 protein: CASSYSSPQNEQFF. DNA of the CDR3: TGTGCCAGCAGTTACTCTAGCCCTCAAAATGAGCAGTTCTTC.

The chain is built from TRBV2 and TRBJ2-1, with 8 nucleotides matching TRBD2. Trimming removed 6 bases from V and 4 bases from J; junction bases left unmatched: 2. CDR1 and CDR2 (germline): SNHLY, FYNNEI. The CDR3 runs to 13 residues. CDR3 DNA sequence: TGTGCCAGCAGCGCGGGGGGATACAATGAGCAGTTCTTC. Amino acid sequence: CASSAGGYNEQFF.

The chain couples TRBV27 to TRBJ1-5; the D gene is possibly TRBD1 (5 bases). V was clipped by 5 bases and J by 0 bases, with 8 bases between them. The CDR3 covers 14 residues. Looked up from germline, CDR1 is MNHEY and CDR2 is SMNVEV (reference sequence). CDR3 in amino acids: CASSAQGSNQPQHF. The CDR3 DNA sequence: TGTGCCAGCAGTGCTCAGGGTAGCAATCAGCCCCAGCATTTT.

The J gene is TRBJ1-1, the V gene TRBV4-1, with D possibly matching TRBD1 (5 bases). The CDR3 has 14 residues. Trimming removed 1 base at V and 1 base at J, with 7 bases between. Germline values: CDR1 MGHRA, CDR2 YSYEKL. The CDR3 bases are TGCGCCAGCAGCCAAGGACAGCAGAACACTGAAGCTTTCTTT. It codes for CASSQGQQNTEAFF.

The chain carries TRBV10-3 and TRBJ1-2, with TRBD1 matching over 11 bases. V was pared by 7 bases and J by 2 bases, with 6 bases of the junction left unmatched. The CDR3 is 15 amino acids. Germline loops: CDR1 ENHRY, CDR2 SYGVKD. The CDR3 nucleotides read TGTGCCATCAACCCCGGGACAGGGGGAAACTATGGCTACACCTTC. Protein product: CAINPGTGGNYGYTF.

The genes are TRBV4-2 and TRBJ1-2, with TRBD1 identical over 9 bases. J lost 2 bases, V lost 4 bases, and 2 bases had no gene match. This CDR3 has 14 amino acids. The germline CDR1 and CDR2 sequences are LGHNA and YNFKEQ. CDR3 sequence: CASSPGQGNYGYTF. The CDR3 bases are TGTGCCAGCAGCCCGGGACAGGGAAACTATGGCTACACCTTC.

V usage is TRBV5-1 and J usage is TRBJ2-3, with D perhaps TRBD2 (6 bases). V lost 3 bases to trimming and J lost 5 bases, with 19 bases between them. The CDR3 is 16 amino acids. Germline CDR1 SGHRS, CDR2 YFSETQ. The CDR3 nucleotides are TGCGCCAGCAGCTCTACCGGGACTTTGACCGGAGATACGCAGTATTTT. It yields the protein CASSSTGTLTGDTQYF.

The chain joins TRBV29-1 to TRBJ1-1; no clear D gene. The CDR3 spans 10 residues. Trimming cost V 3 bases and J 4 bases, with 3 bases left between them. CDR1 and CDR2 (germline): SQVTM, ANQGSEA. The DNA for the CDR3 is TGCAGCGTTGAGGCCACTGAAGCTTTCTTT. Encoded protein: CSVEATEAFF.

The chain couples TRBV2 to TRBJ2-3; D remains unclear. The CDR3 contains 12 residues. V shed 2 bases and J shed 5 bases, with 5 bases lying between them. The V gene's germline CDR1 is SNHLY and CDR2 FYNNEI. The CDR3 loop reads CASSEFGDTQYF. CDR3 nucleotides: TGTGCCAGCAGTGAATTCGGAGATACGCAGTATTTT.

The chain combines TRBV5-8 with TRBJ2-7; unclear D gene. CDR3 size: 14 residues. V lost 5 bases and J lost 3, with 15 bases in between. Germline V CDR1 and CDR2: SGHTS, YDEGEE. The CDR3 spells CASSVVPGSYEQYF. CDR3 nucleotide sequence: TGTGCCAGCAGTGTTGTCCCAGGTAGCTACGAGCAGTACTTC.

The chain combines TRBV18 with TRBJ1-3; 10 bases agree with TRBD1. Germline values: CDR1 KGHSH, CDR2 LQKENI. The CDR3 loop spans 17 amino acids. The trim removed 2 bases at V and 1 base at J, leaving 5 bases unmatched. The CDR3 sequence: CASSPLTGGPSGNTIYF. In DNA form, the CDR3 reads TGTGCCAGCTCACCATTGACAGGGGGCCCATCTGGAAACACCATATATTTT. Full variable domain (missing parts from reference TRBV18 and TRBJ1-3): NAGVMQNPRHLVRRRGQEARLRCSPMKGHSHVYWYRQLPEEGLKFMVYLQKENIIDESGMPKERFSAEFPKEGPSILRIQQVVRGDSAAYFCASSPLTGGPSGNTIYFGEGSWLTVV.

V usage is TRBV10-3 and J usage is TRBJ1-1; 8 bases fit TRBD1. The length of the CDR3 is 16 residues. Germline V gene lookup returns CDR1 ENHRY and CDR2 SYGVKD. Trimming at V came to 3 bases and at J to 1 base, leaving 7 bases not matched to a gene. This chain's CDR3 is CAISDVFGTGNTEAFF. The CDR3 DNA sequence: TGTGCCATCAGTGATGTGTTTGGGACAGGGAACACTGAAGCTTTCTTT.

V gene TRBV7-8 combines with J gene TRBJ1-1, with 8 bases lining up with TRBD1. With 5 bases clipped from V and 1 base from J, the junction kept 9 bases outside the gene matches. This CDR3 spans 16 amino acids. Germline CDR1 reads SGHVS; CDR2 reads FQNEAQ. Here the CDR3 reads CASSPRQGQPNTEAFF. CDR3 sequence (DNA): TGTGCCAGCAGCCCTCGACAGGGGCAACCGAACACTGAAGCTTTCTTT.

The chain combines TRBV18 with TRBJ1-1; D is uncertain. There are 15 residues in the CDR3. Looked up from germline, CDR1 is KGHSH and CDR2 is LQKENI. The V end lost 6 bases, the J end lost 2 bases, and 16 bases lay between the germline ends. CDR3 coding DNA: TGTGCCAGCTCTGGAGGGCCGACTAGTAACACTGAAGCTTTCTTT. Its protein product is CASSGGPTSNTEAFF.